The 24 T cell receptor beta chains given below trace back to one sample, sequenced in a study of T cell clonality in common variable immunodeficiency. The repertoire was sequenced with immunoSEQ multiplex PCR; TCRdb's copy has only in-frame clones and lacks some. Observed in the sample are around 32,000 clones, none of them singletons. Sequencing input: peripheral blood mononuclear cells. The source of these receptors is a person aged 18 to 70 in good health.

A remark on this clone: From the germline J gene comes the end of the CDR3, since the read stops 3 residues before it. The chain carries TRBV30 and TRBJ2-3; 7 bases fit TRBD1. CDR1 GTSNPN and CDR2 SVGIG come from the germline V gene (reference sequence). The CDR3 has 14 amino acids. CDR3 protein: CAWSPRQGHQPQYF. Incomplete CDR3 DNA: TGTGCCTGGAGTCCCAGACAGGGTCATCAGCCG.

This clone was found a few times. The CDR3 goes on 3 residues after the read ends, and that part is filled in from the germline J gene. The chain uses TRBV7-9 and TRBJ2-2, with 7 bases lining up with TRBD1. The germline V gene has CDR1 SEHNR and CDR2 FQNEAQ (reference sequence). The CDR3 has 15 amino acids. Partial CDR3 DNA: TGTGCCAGCAGCCGACACGCGGCAGGGGGAGAAAAG. It codes for CASSRHAAGGEK. The full CDR3 protein is CASSRHAAGGEKLFF.

This clone appeared many times. The read finishes 3 residues shy of the CDR3 end, and the germline J gene is used to complete it. The V and J genes are TRBV11-2 and TRBJ2-3, with 8 bases aligning to TRBD2. Unmatched junction bases numbered 7, after V lost 6 bases and J lost 2 bases. Germline CDR1 reads SGHAT; CDR2 reads FQNNGV. CDR3 size: 15 residues. CDR3: CASSYGGGNTDTQYF. Partial CDR3 DNA: TGTGCCAGCAGTTACGGGGGGGGAAACACAGATACG.

This clone was seen repeatedly, ten times or more. The read falls 3 residues short of the CDR3 end, and the missing part is taken from the germline J gene. This chain uses TRBV19 with TRBJ2-7; TRBD1 matches at 9 bases. The CDR3 sequence is 18 residues long. Germline V gene lookup returns CDR1 LNHDA and CDR2 SQIVND (reference sequence). Unmatched junction bases numbered 14, after V lost 5 bases and J lost 0 bases. The CDR3 reads CASSSVPQGAPSSYEQYF. CDR3 bases read: TGTGCCAGTAGTTCAGTACCACAGGGGGCGCCTAGCTCCTACGAG.

This clone was detected only a few times. The read terminates 3 residues ahead of where the CDR3 ends, so the germline J gene completes it. V usage is TRBV19 and J usage is TRBJ2-5; a possible D gene is TRBD2 (7 bases). Germline values: CDR1 LNHDA, CDR2 SQIVND (reference sequence). The CDR3 is 15 amino acids. Trimming shortened V by 6 bases and J by 5 bases, and 19 bases separated the two germline ends. CDR3 bases read: TGTGCCAGTAGAGGCGTAGGGGGGGCGCGTGAGACC. Its protein is CASRGVGGARET. From start to end, the CDR3 is CASRGVGGARETQYF. Based on the CDR3 plus reference TRBV19 and TRBJ2-5, the full variable domain is DGGITQSPKYLFRKEGQNVTLSCEQNLNHDAMYWYRQDPGQGLRLIYYSQIVNDFQKGDIAEGYSVSREKKESFPLTVTSAQKNPTAFYLCASRGVGGARETQYFGPGTRLLVL.

This clone came up a few times. The read ends 3 residues shy of where the CDR3 ends; the end is completed using the germline J gene. The V and J genes are TRBV20-1 and TRBJ1-2, with a weak D call TRBD1 (6 bases). CDR1 DFQATT and CDR2 SNEGSKA come from the germline V gene (reference sequence). The CDR3 is 15 amino acids. The CDR3 bases that were read are TGCAGTGCTAGGCCCGGGACATCCCGGATAGAGACC. Amino acid sequence: CSARPGTSRIET. The CDR3 as a whole reads CSARPGTSRIETYTF.

This clone was recorded many times. The read ends 3 residues early relative to the CDR3; the germline J gene fills the gap. The gene calls are TRBV30 and TRBJ2-7, with a weak D call TRBD1 (6 bases). The germline V and J ends were trimmed by 4 bases and 2 bases, with 15 bases remaining between them. The CDR3 covers 14 residues. Germline V gene lookup returns CDR1 GTSNPN and CDR2 SVGIG (reference sequence). CDR3 DNA (partial): TGTGCCTGGAAACCCACAGGGCGCGCCTACGAG. Amino acid sequence: CAWKPTGRAYE. The whole CDR3 is CAWKPTGRAYEQYF.

This clone occurred many times. At one end, the junction sequence differs from germline, possibly due to a read error. The read finishes 3 residues shy of the CDR3 end, and the germline J gene is used to complete it. In the same sample, other DNA sequences code for this CDR3. This chain joins TRBV7-3 and TRBJ1-3; D is perhaps TRBD1 (6 bases). Per the germline V gene, CDR1 is SGHTA and CDR2 is FQGTGA. CDR3 length equals 17 residues. The DNA read from the CDR3 is TGTGCCAGCAGCTTAACCCCCCCAGGGGCTGAAGGAAACACA. The encoded protein is CASSLTPPGAEGNT. The whole CDR3 reads CASSLTPPGAEGNTIYF.

The sample holds a few counts of this clone. The CDR3 goes on 3 residues after the read ends, and that part is filled in from the germline J gene. The V call is TRBV30, the J call TRBJ2-4; 7 nucleotides match TRBD2. The germline V gene has CDR1 GTSNPN and CDR2 SVGIG (reference sequence). The CDR3 totals 12 residues. This CDR3 is CAWTGGDYGQYF. The CDR3 bases that were read are TGTGCCTGGACTGGGGGGGACTATGGT.

In the case of this clone: Sequencing ends 3 residues short of the CDR3 end; the germline J gene provides the rest. The J gene is TRBJ1-6, the V gene TRBV2; maybe TRBD1 (6 bases). V lost 7 bases to trimming and J lost 7 bases, with 14 bases between them. Germline values: CDR1 SNHLY, CDR2 FYNNEI. This CDR3 is built from 14 residues. The CDR3 sequence is CASTPGHRNSPLHF. CDR3 DNA (partial): TGTGCCAGCACCCCGGGACACCGAAATTCACCC.

This clone was seen ten or more times. The read halts 3 residues ahead of the CDR3 end, with the missing end drawn from the germline J gene. This chain connects TRBV10-1 to TRBJ1-2; D is unresolved. The CDR3 is 13 residues long. Germline V gives CDR1 WNHNN, CDR2 SYGVQD (reference sequence). Trimming left V 4 bases short and J 7 bases short, with 13 bases between. CDR3 sequence: CASSVGPTSGYTF. The sequenced part of the CDR3 DNA is TGCGCCAGCAGTGTTGGCCCCACCTCTGGC.

At least ten counts were recorded for this clone. The CDR3 is cut off 3 residues early in the read; its end comes from the germline J gene. This chain uses TRBV7-9 with TRBJ2-1; TRBD2 agrees at 8 bases. Looked up from germline, CDR1 is SEHNR and CDR2 is FQNEAQ (reference sequence). With 7 bases clipped from V and 3 bases from J, the junction kept 8 bases outside the gene matches. The CDR3 contains 15 residues. The covered CDR3 bases are TGTGCCAGCACCGAAATTAGCGGGGTCTACAATGAG. Translation gives CASTEISGVYNE. The whole CDR3 sequence is CASTEISGVYNEQFF. The full variable domain, with the rest looked up from reference TRBV7-9 and TRBJ2-1, is DTGVSQNPRHKITKRGQNVTFRCDPISEHNRLYWYRQTLGQGPEFLTYFQNEAQLEKSRLLSDRFSAERPKGSFSTLEIQRTEQGDSAMYLCASTEISGVYNEQFFGPGTRLTVL.

This clone has ten or more counts. The CDR3 extends 3 residues past the end of the read, so its final part is completed from the germline J gene. J is TRBJ2-5 and V is TRBV5-1; the match to TRBD1 covers 11 bases. Germline-derived CDR1 and CDR2 are SGHRS and YFSETQ. This CDR3 comprises 16 residues. With V trimmed by 3 bases and J by 5 bases, 9 bases remained unmatched. The CDR3 sequence: CASSSGQGAPRETQYF. The CDR3 bases that were read are TGCGCCAGCAGCTCTGGACAGGGGGCGCCCAGGGAGACC.

This clone was counted at least ten times. The missing CDR3 end, 3 residues past where the read stops, is filled in from the germline J gene. This sequence joins TRBV9 and TRBJ1-2; the D gene is possibly TRBD1 (5 bases). Germline lookup yields CDR1 SGDLS and CDR2 YYNGEE. The CDR3 spans 14 residues. The CDR3 protein is CASSVRGWLGGYTF. The part of the CDR3 DNA that was read is TGTGCCAGCAGCGTAAGGGGATGGTTGGGAGGC. Based on the CDR3 plus reference TRBV9 and TRBJ1-2, the full variable domain is DSGVTQTPKHLITATGQRVTLRCSPRSGDLSVYWYQQSLDQGLQFLIQYYNGEERAKGNILERFSAQQFPDLHSELNLSSLELGDSALYFCASSVRGWLGGYTFGSGTRLTVV.

This clone was seen many times. Sequencing ends 3 residues short of the CDR3 end; the germline J gene provides the rest. V is TRBV2 and J is TRBJ2-4; D remains unclear. V was pared by 1 base and J by 9 bases, with 10 bases between. Germline lookup yields CDR1 SNHLY and CDR2 FYNNEI. The CDR3 extends over 13 amino acids. CDR3: CASSEETIGIQYF. Incomplete CDR3 DNA: TGTGCCAGCAGTGAAGAGACAATAGGCATT.

This clone was recorded many times. The CDR3 is cut off 3 residues early in the read; its end comes from the germline J gene. This chain joins TRBV20-1 and TRBJ2-1; 9 bases fit TRBD2. The V gene end was trimmed by 5 bases and the J gene end by 3 bases; junction bases not matched to a gene: 5. The CDR3 consists of 14 residues. Looked up from germline, CDR1 is DFQATT and CDR2 is SNEGSKA (reference sequence). The CDR3 bases that were read are TGCAGTGCTTCACTAGCGGGCCACTACAATGAG. Translation: CSASLAGHYNE. In full, the CDR3 is CSASLAGHYNEQFF.

There are a few counts of this clone. The read terminates 3 residues before the CDR3 end, so the remaining end is supplied by the germline J gene. The V and J genes are TRBV19 and TRBJ2-7, with D perhaps matching TRBD2 (5 bases). The germline CDR1 and CDR2 sequences are LNHDA and SQIVND (reference sequence). This CDR3 is built from 14 residues. V was shortened by 8 bases and J by 0 bases, with 14 bases between the two germline ends. This CDR3 reads CASGATGYSYEQYF. The sequenced part of the CDR3 DNA is TGTGCCAGTGGCGCGACGGGGTACTCCTACGAG.

This clone was counted many times. Just one base apart from a much larger clone, this may be a read error. The CDR3 end lies 3 residues beyond the end of the read and is filled in from the germline J gene. V is TRBV11-3 and J is TRBJ2-1; 12 positions match TRBD2. Losses at the gene ends were 3 bases for V and 7 bases for J; bases not matched to a gene: 1. Looked up from germline, CDR1 is SGHNT and CDR2 is YENEEA. This CDR3 comprises 14 residues. The CDR3 loop is CASSFGTSGNEQFF. The sequenced part of the CDR3 DNA is TGTGCCAGCAGCTTCGGGACTAGCGGGAATGAG.

The sample holds many counts of this clone. The read comes to an end 3 residues before the CDR3 does, leaving the germline J gene to fill in the end. The rearrangement joins TRBV7-3 to TRBJ2-3; TRBD1 is a possible D gene (6 bases). Germline V lookup: CDR1 SGHTA, CDR2 FQGTGA. This CDR3 comprises 14 residues. V was pared by 5 bases and J by 3 bases, with 12 bases between. CDR3 amino acids: CASSVQGTTDTQYF. The sequenced part of the CDR3 DNA is TGTGCCAGCAGCGTACAGGGAACGACAGATACG.

This clone was found many times. Read data end 3 residues before the CDR3 end; the end is taken from the germline J gene. J is TRBJ1-5 and V is TRBV7-8; D not resolved. Germline lookup yields CDR1 SGHVS and CDR2 FQNEAQ. The CDR3 consists of 13 residues. The ends were cut back, 3 bases at V and 4 bases at J, with 7 bases in the middle. The CDR3 sequence is CASSLAPNQPQHF. The CDR3 bases that were read are TGTGCCAGCAGCTTGGCTCCGAATCAGCCC.

A note on this clone: The CDR3 end is not reached by the read, which stops 3 residues before it; the germline J gene fills it in. The rearrangement uses TRBV7-9 and TRBJ1-2; possible D gene TRBD1, 5 bases. CDR1 is SEHNR and CDR2 is FQNEAQ in the germline V gene (reference sequence). The CDR3 contains 13 residues. CDR3 sequence: CASSPQEEEAYTF. The DNA read from the CDR3 is TGTGCCAGCAGCCCACAGGAGGAAGAGGCC. The full variable domain, rest sourced from reference TRBV7-9 and TRBJ1-2, is DTGVSQNPRHKITKRGQNVTFRCDPISEHNRLYWYRQTLGQGPEFLTYFQNEAQLEKSRLLSDRFSAERPKGSFSTLEIQRTEQGDSAMYLCASSPQEEEAYTFGSGTRLTVV.

At least ten counts were recorded for this clone. The sequence runs out 3 residues before the end of the CDR3; the remainder is reconstructed from the germline J gene. The V and J genes are TRBV7-3 and TRBJ2-1; possible D gene TRBD2, 5 bases. Trimming pared 5 bases from V and 5 bases from J, leaving 16 bases between. Per the germline V gene, CDR1 is SGHTA and CDR2 is FQGTGA. CDR3 size: 15 residues. The covered CDR3 bases are TGTGCCAGCAGCCTCGGGGAGCGCCCGAACAATGAG. Translated, it gives CASSLGERPNNE. The CDR3 in its entirety is CASSLGERPNNEQFF.

Comment on this clone: The read finishes 3 residues shy of the CDR3 end, and the germline J gene is used to complete it. The chain recombines TRBV2 with TRBJ2-7, with a possible D match to TRBD1 (6 bases). Trimming removed 6 bases at V and 0 bases at J, with 12 bases between. This CDR3 is built from 14 residues. Germline CDR1 SNHLY, CDR2 FYNNEI. CDR3 DNA (partial): TGTGCCAGCAGCTACCAGGGGACCTCCTACGAG. Its translation is CASSYQGTSYE. The entire CDR3 sequence reads CASSYQGTSYEQYF.

The sample holds many counts of this clone. The read finishes 3 residues shy of the CDR3 end, and the germline J gene is used to complete it. This chain links TRBV7-9 with TRBJ2-1; a possible D gene is TRBD1 (6 bases). The germline gives CDR1 SEHNR, CDR2 FQNEAQ (reference sequence). The ends were cut back, 3 bases at V and 5 bases at J, with 11 bases in the middle. The CDR3 totals 14 residues. The CDR3 reads CASSLTGAHNEQFF. CDR3 bases read: TGTGCCAGCAGCTTGACAGGAGCTCACAATGAG.